This is a list of T cell receptor beta chains from one sample in a study of blood T cell repertoires in COVID-19. Only in-frame clones appear in the TCRdb table, and some are missing; sequencing was by immunoSEQ multiplex PCR. The sample lists about 120,000 clones, roughly four fifths occurring once. Sequencing used peripheral blood. The receptors come from a man aged 25-40 years with COVID-19, enrolled during active disease. Both conserved end residues are part of each CDR3. Fields, in order: J gene, D gene, clone size, V gene, CDR3 protein, CDR3 DNA. A D gene is named only where the DNA matches it firmly. Size is stated for part of the rows, as once, few or many counts, or as a class when the clone is expanded.

TRBJ1-4 - - TRBV2 CASSERTRSEKLFF TGTGCCAGCAGTGAGCGTACCCGGAGTGAAAAACTGTTTTTT
TRBJ1-3 - - TRBV11-2 CASSDRQKLGNTIYF TGTGCCAGCAGCGACCGACAGAAGTTGGGAAACACCATATATTTT
TRBJ1-4 - - TRBV7-9 CASSSESGGFEKLFF TGTGCCAGCAGCTCCGAGTCCGGAGGATTTGAAAAACTGTTTTTT
TRBJ2-2 - few TRBV11-3 CASTNPGQGELFF TGTGCCAGCACCAACCCAGGACAGGGGGAGCTGTTTTTT
TRBJ2-7 TRBD1 - TRBV19 CASSTSSGTGGEQYF TGTGCCAGTAGTACCTCCTCCGGGACAGGGGGAGAGCAGTACTTC
TRBJ1-1 - many TRBV18 CASSPNGPNKTVEAFF TGTGCCAGCTCACCAAACGGCCCTAATAAGACAGTTGAAGCTTTCTTT
TRBJ2-7 - - TRBV28 CASTLGAGVYEQYF TGTGCCAGCACCTTGGGGGCAGGGGTCTACGAGCAGTACTTC
TRBJ2-2 TRBD1 - TRBV19 CASRVPGQGNTGELFF TGTGCCAGTAGGGTTCCGGGACAGGGGAACACCGGGGAGCTGTTTTTT
TRBJ1-1 - - TRBV30 CAWSVYKTLNTEAFF TGTGCCTGGAGTGTTTATAAGACACTGAACACTGAAGCTTTCTTT
TRBJ2-5 TRBD1 few TRBV7-2 CASSSQGAQETQYF TGTGCCAGCAGCTCACAGGGGGCACAAGAGACCCAGTACTTC